In this sample, the clone carrying this T cell receptor beta chain turned up many times. The entry originates in a study of neurological immune-mediated disorders. Sample time point: longitudinal time-point 3. V was shortened by 5 bases and J by 4 bases, with 5 bases between the two germline ends. CDR1 and CDR2 from the germline V gene are SGHTA and FQGNSA. The CDR3 runs to 11 residues. Over 200 million TCR-beta sequences, together covering 15-18 subjects, were produced by every individual sequencing run that was carried out. TCRdb processed the 5' RACE reads anew with MiXCR; each CDR3 protein has one entry. Of roughly 57,000 distinct CDR3 sequences in the sample, 7.5% to 9.5% were seen once.

The rearrangement links TRBV7-2 to TRBJ2-5, with TRBD2 as a possible D gene (5 bases). Specimen: PBMCs. This sequence originates from a woman aged 35 to 49 in good health. CDR3 in amino acids: CASSEGETQYF. The CDR3 bases are TGTGCCAGCAGCGAGGGAGAGACCCAGTACTTC.